This T cell receptor beta chain was documented in a study of cytomegalovirus exposure and HLA in healthy donors. Study results and caveats: V- and J-gene trimming in TCR beta was tied to a missense DCLRE1C variant by an analysis performed later.

Germline-derived CDR1 and CDR2 are SGHDN and FVKESK. The CDR3 has 14 amino acids. V gave up 3 bases and J gave up 2 bases, with 9 bases separating them. The study ran its PCR with 60 Vbeta and 13 Jbeta primers. The repertoire was sequenced with immunoSEQ multiplex PCR; TCRdb's copy has only in-frame clones and lacks some. The sample has approximately 170,000 clones, approximately 80% seen once. Of note for this clone: The antigen remains unidentified.

Sequencing was carried out using PBMCs. The receptor was isolated from a male donor in good health and CMV-seronegative. The chain uses TRBV14 and TRBJ2-3, with D tentatively TRBD2 (6 bases). CDR3 residues: CASSHWRVTDTQYF. CDR3 sequence (DNA): TGTGCCAGCAGCCATTGGAGGGTCACAGATACGCAGTATTTT.